This record concerns one TCR beta chain sequence. This clonotype turned up a few times. Which antigen it targets is not known. Qualities for individual bases were not recorded, and no much larger clone is one base off. The data were taken from a study of T cells in Graves' hyperthyroidism and ophthalmopathy (dated by TCRdb to the late 2010s). About the study as a whole: Peripheral blood samples were taken at the time of initial diagnosis, prior to any treatment. To identify distinguishing TCR V-J signatures, a discovery cohort of some 99 patients was used, comprising 40 to 45 with Graves' ophthalmopathy and under 60 with stable Graves' hyperthyroidism. An independent validation cohort of 18 to 20 hyperthyroidism patients and about 15 patients who later progressed to ophthalmopathy tested prospective prediction of ophthalmopathy. The 75 to 100 discovery patients were randomly split 7:3 into training and test sets. In addition, the study compared T-cell repertoires in thyroid tissue and in blood from several Graves' hyperthyroidism patients. After blood sampling, hyperthyroidism patients were treated with methimazole at a starting dose of 30 mg daily, and ophthalmopathy patients were treated with high-dose intravenous methylprednisolone. According to the paper, TCR Vbeta CDR3 sequencing was carried out on approximately 140 peripheral blood samples, which came from approximately 41 ophthalmopathy, around 74 hyperthyroidism and approximately 17 progressor patients. The study at large found these results: In validation, the model predicted progression to ophthalmopathy with 55% to 71% sensitivity and roughly 75% specificity, a median of 6.5 months before onset. Most expanded thyroid clonotypes (frequency above 0.001) were also detected in blood, suggesting blood repertoires may reflect thyroid immune responses. Sample size was not statistically predetermined, and investigators were not blinded to group allocation. Ophthalmopathy was separated from stable hyperthyroidism by a 13 V-J signature model, with 85% to 90% sensitivity and about 81% specificity obtained in cross-validation and 80%/75% obtained in testing.

TCR beta CDR3 regions were amplified from RNA transcripts. For the first round of RT-PCR on the TCR CDR3, the HTBI primer set was used together with the Qiagen OneStep RT-PCR kit. A second multiplex PCR round built the libraries, followed by size selection and purification. Libraries were sequenced paired-end with 100 bp reads on an Illumina HiSeq2000. As for the original processing: SOAPnuke was used to process the raw data, removing reads that contained adapters or uncalled bases, had a mean Phred below 15, or lacked an exact match to the constant primer or identifier. High-quality paired reads were merged with COPE v1.2.5, and unique nucleotide sequences were defined as clonotypes. Clonotypes were aligned to IMGT TRBV, TRBD and TRBJ reference segments using MiTCR v1.1. The analysis included only V-J combinations with a frequency above 0.0001, which together covered more than 99% of the repertoires. A TCS score was defined as the ratio of F50 (clonal expansion) to E x V (chaos), with BLOSUM62-based TCRdist applied between CDR3 peptides within each V-J. Welch's t-statistics and random forest reduced 514 V-J features to about 13, which were used in a naive Bayes classifier (R e1071). TCRdb redid the processing of the public reads, applying fastp at Q25 and MiXCR, and retained in-frame beta chains. All rows with the same CDR3 protein become a single entry with the most common DNA and genes. The authors' filters were not applied to this entry. This sample is represented by some 350,000 distinct CDR3 sequences; about an eighth of them were singletons. The ten largest clonotypes hold about a third of the sample.

Ophthalmopathy patients had moderately to severely active disease, Clinical Activity Score of at least 3, NOSPECS grade of at least 4, and duration under 3 months. Patients with uncontrolled infections, other autoimmune diseases, pregnancy or lactation were excluded. Diagnoses were based on clinical symptoms, serum thyroxine and TRAb, thyroid ultrasound and orbital computed tomography. PBMCs were isolated from roughly 10 ml of fresh peripheral blood by Ficoll-Paque density gradient centrifugation. Total RNA was extracted using Trizol reagent, and RNA quality was assessed on an Agilent 2100 Bioanalyzer. The trim is 1 base for V and 8 bases for J, with a gap of 17 bases between the germline ends. The germline V gene (reference sequence) provides CDR1 LGHDT and CDR2 YNNKEL. The CDR3 starts with the cysteine, ends with the phenylalanine, and has 15 residues. Only CDR3 DNA remains: 45 bases, in frame from the first base.

Recombination linked TRBV3-1 to TRBJ1-2; the D gene is not confidently resolved. The source of this sequence is a woman in her forties with Graves' ophthalmopathy. Sequences were obtained from blood. The CDR3: CASSQGLTAGNGYTF. In nucleotide form, the sequence is TGTGCCAGCAGCCAAGGTTTAACTGCGGGAAACGGCTACACCTTC.